These 23 T cell receptor beta chains came from one sample sequenced in a study of cytomegalovirus exposure and HLA in healthy donors. Both 60 Vbeta primers and 13 Jbeta primers went into the PCR. Sequencing used immunoSEQ multiplex PCR; TCRdb keeps in-frame clones, though not all of them. The table shows about 69,000 clones, with about 70% occurring only once. Sequenced sample: PBMCs. The receptors here all came from a young woman in good health and CMV-seronegative.

The V gene is TRBV4-1, the J gene TRBJ1-5; a weak D match, TRBD1 (5 bases). V gave up 3 bases and J gave up 3 bases, with 18 bases separating them. Germline-derived CDR1 and CDR2 are MGHRA and YSYEKL. The CDR3 sequence is 17 residues long. CDR3 nucleotides: TGCGCCAGCAGCCATACCCTAGTCTCAGGGCCCAATCAGCCCCAGCATTTT. Protein product: CASSHTLVSGPNQPQHF.

The chain carries TRBV15 and TRBJ1-3, with D perhaps matching TRBD1 (6 bases). Germline CDR1 and CDR2: LNHNV and YYDKDF (reference sequence). Trimming removed 4 bases from V and 2 bases from J, with 9 bases in between. CDR3 length: 14 amino acids. CDR3 coding DNA: TGTGCCACCAGCACCGGGACAACTGGAAACACCATATATTTT. Translation gives CATSTGTTGNTIYF.

The chain carries TRBV6-1 and TRBJ1-5; 7 bases agree with TRBD1. The junction had 6 bases not matched to a gene; V was cut back by 2 bases and J by 2 bases. Germline CDR1 is MNHNS and CDR2 is SASEGT. CDR3 size: 16 residues. The CDR3 DNA sequence: TGTGCCAGCAGTGAACAGGGGGGAACGGGCAATCAGCCCCAGCATTTT. Its translation: CASSEQGGTGNQPQHF.

This clone has only a few counts. The CDR3 sequence is CASSLGQGIGTEAFF. CDR3 sequence (DNA): TGCGCCAGCAGCTTGGGCCAGGGGATAGGAACTGAAGCTTTCTTT. The chain employs TRBV5-1 and TRBJ1-1; D is perhaps TRBD1 (6 bases). The CDR3 covers 15 residues. V lost 0 bases, J lost 5 bases, and 14 bases lay in between. Germline V gives CDR1 SGHRS, CDR2 YFSETQ.

This clone was detected a few times. V usage is TRBV6-7 and J usage is TRBJ1-2; D perhaps matches TRBD1 (6 bases). TRBV6-7 is identified as an open reading frame with a role that is uncertain. Trimming removed 4 bases from V and 0 bases from J, with 12 bases in between. The CDR3 sequence is 15 residues long. CDR3 amino acids: CASSWDKIANYGYTF. The CDR3, as DNA: TGTGCCAGCAGTTGGGACAAAATAGCTAACTATGGCTACACCTTC.

This chain connects TRBV10-1 to TRBJ2-1; TRBD2 agrees at 8 bases. The CDR3 is made up of 15 amino acids. Germline V gene sequence: CDR1 WNHNN, CDR2 SYGVQD (reference sequence). Trimming removed 10 bases from V and 6 bases from J; junction bases left unmatched: 14. This CDR3 reads CATKTSEEGSNEQFF. CDR3 DNA: TGCGCCACCAAGACTAGCGAGGAGGGGTCCAATGAGCAGTTCTTC.

This rearrangement joins TRBV5-1 to TRBJ1-1; no reliable D call. V dropped 2 bases and J dropped 1 base, with 9 bases sitting between them. Germline lookup yields CDR1 SGHRS and CDR2 YFSETQ. There are 14 residues in the CDR3. CDR3 residues: CASSFDGGNTEAFF. The CDR3 DNA sequence: TGCGCCAGCAGCTTTGACGGCGGGAACACTGAAGCTTTCTTT.

This clone turned up a few times. The chain employs TRBV25-1 and TRBJ2-3, with D unclear. The germline V gene has CDR1 MGHDK and CDR2 SYGVNS. The CDR3 extends over 15 amino acids. V was pared by 1 base and J by 0 bases, with 8 bases between. The CDR3 here is CASSESELSTDTQYF. Here the CDR3 DNA reads TGTGCCAGCAGTGAATCGGAGCTTAGCACAGATACGCAGTATTTT.

This rearrangement joins TRBV12-5 to TRBJ2-1; a possible D gene is TRBD2 (6 bases). The germline V gene encodes CDR1 LGHNT and CDR2 FRNRAP. The ends were cut back, 7 bases at V and 4 bases at J, with 23 bases in the middle. The CDR3 covers 17 residues. The CDR3 bases are TGTGCTAGTGCCCCTCCTCAACTAGCCCATGGATACAATGAGCAGTTCTTC. Translated, it gives CASAPPQLAHGYNEQFF. Based on the CDR3 plus reference TRBV12-5 and TRBJ2-1, the full variable domain is DARVTQTPRHKVTEMGQEVTMRCQPILGHNTVFWYRQTMMQGLELLAYFRNRAPLDDSGMPKDRFSAEMPDATLATLKIQPSEPRDSAVYFCASAPPQLAHGYNEQFFGPGTRLTVL.

The chain links TRBV2 to TRBJ2-3, with D perhaps matching TRBD1 (6 bases). Germline V gene lookup returns CDR1 SNHLY and CDR2 FYNNEI. Deletions cut 7 bases from V and 4 bases from J, with 15 bases between. This CDR3 comprises 14 residues. CDR3 in amino acids: CASTGQGSSDTQYF. In DNA form, the CDR3 reads TGTGCCAGCACCGGGCAGGGGTCTTCAGATACGCAGTATTTT.

The chain couples TRBV25-1 to TRBJ2-5, with unresolved D. The CDR3 has 11 amino acids. Germline V lookup: CDR1 MGHDK, CDR2 SYGVNS. The V and J ends lost 7 bases and 11 bases respectively, with 14 bases between them. CDR3 bases: TGTGCCAGCAAAGCGTTTTATGAGCAGTACTTC. It codes for CASKAFYEQYF.

CDR3 sequence (DNA): TGTGCCATCAGCCGGGACAGCCACAATTCACCCCTCCACTTT. It encodes CAISRDSHNSPLHF. This rearrangement joins TRBV10-3 to TRBJ1-6; 7 bases agree with TRBD1. With V trimmed by 6 bases and J by 7 bases, 6 bases remained unmatched. The CDR3 is made up of 14 amino acids. Per germline, CDR1 ENHRY and CDR2 SYGVKD.

The V gene is TRBV4-1, the J gene TRBJ1-2; D is perhaps TRBD1 (5 bases). The CDR3 is 15 amino acids. Trimming stripped 4 bases from V and 0 bases from J, with 12 bases between. Germline V gene data show CDR1 as MGHRA and CDR2 as YSYEKL. The CDR3 region is CASSLSRQSNYGYTF. CDR3 DNA sequence: TGCGCCAGCAGCCTGAGCCGACAGTCTAACTATGGCTACACCTTC.

The V gene is TRBV5-1, the J gene TRBJ1-4; D is possibly TRBD1 (5 bases). Trimming left V 0 bases short and J 3 bases short, with 9 bases between. The germline CDR1 and CDR2 sequences are SGHRS and YFSETQ. CDR3 length: 15 amino acids. CDR3 in DNA: TGCGCCAGCAGCTTGGCTGGGGCAGCTAATGAAAAACTGTTTTTT. Protein product: CASSLAGAANEKLFF.

The rearrangement links TRBV9 to TRBJ1-1; D not resolved. The CDR3 spans 14 residues. Per the germline V gene, CDR1 is SGDLS and CDR2 is YYNGEE. V dropped 1 base and J dropped 10 bases, with 17 bases sitting between them. CDR3 protein: CASSVSPGLGVAFF. Written as DNA, the CDR3 is TGTGCCAGCAGCGTATCCCCTGGGCTCGGGGTAGCTTTCTTT.

This clone was counted a few times. The V and J genes are TRBV4-3 and TRBJ2-3; D perhaps matches TRBD2 (7 bases). V lost 0 bases to trimming and J lost 1 base, with 14 bases between them. Germline CDR1 LGHNA, CDR2 YSLEER. The CDR3 is made up of 17 amino acids. The CDR3 loop reads CASSQEARGAGTDTQYF. The CDR3 coding sequence is TGCGCCAGCAGCCAAGAGGCACGGGGGGCCGGCACAGATACGCAGTATTTT.

This chain joins TRBV7-2 and TRBJ1-2; no definite D call. CDR3 length: 15 residues. The V gene's germline CDR1 is SGHTA and CDR2 FQGNSA. V was cut by 1 base and J by 5 bases, with 14 bases left in between. The CDR3 is CASSLEHHPIYGYTF. The DNA of the CDR3 is TGTGCCAGCAGCTTAGAACATCACCCCATATATGGCTACACCTTC.

This chain joins TRBV28 and TRBJ2-7; possibly TRBD2 for D (5 bases). This CDR3 is built from 12 residues. CDR1 and CDR2 from the germline V gene are MDHEN and SYDVKM. Trimming shortened V by 6 bases and J by 3 bases, and 9 bases separated the two germline ends. CDR3 nucleotides: TGTGCCAGCAGAAGGGAGCGCTACGAGCAGTACTTC. Amino acids: CASRRERYEQYF.

J is TRBJ1-6 and V is TRBV10-3; the match to TRBD1 covers 8 bases. Germline lookup yields CDR1 ENHRY and CDR2 SYGVKD. With V trimmed by 8 bases and J by 9 bases, 6 bases remained unmatched. There are 13 residues in the CDR3. The DNA of the CDR3 is TGTGCCATCGGGACAGGCCAGCTTTCACCCCTCCACTTT. Its translation is CAIGTGQLSPLHF.

This clone was seen only a few times. The V call is TRBV10-3, the J call TRBJ1-5; 9 bases map to TRBD1. CDR1 is ENHRY and CDR2 is SYGVKD in the germline V gene. Trimming at V came to 2 bases and at J to 4 bases, leaving 3 bases not matched to a gene. The CDR3 is made up of 15 amino acids. In DNA, the CDR3 is TGTGCCATCAGTGAGACCGGGACAGGGAATCAGCCCCAGCATTTT. Protein product: CAISETGTGNQPQHF.

DNA for the CDR3: TGTGCCAGCAGCTTAGATTGGGACAGGGGTCGGAATGAGCAGTTCTTC. Translated: CASSLDWDRGRNEQFF. V gene TRBV13 combines with J gene TRBJ2-1, with 10 bases fitting TRBD1. V shed 1 base and J 7 bases; nucleotides not matched to a gene: 7. The CDR3 has 16 residues. Germline CDR1 reads PRHDT; CDR2 reads FYEKMQ (reference sequence). The whole variable domain, filled in from reference TRBV13 and TRBJ2-1, reads AAGVIQSPRHLIKEKRETATLKCYPIPRHDTVYWYQQGPGQDPQFLISFYEKMQSDKGSIPDRFSAQQFSDYHSELNMSSLELGDSALYFCASSLDWDRGRNEQFFGPGTRLTVL.

The CDR3 DNA reads as TGTGCCTGGAGTGTACAGGTGATATATGGCTACACCTTC. This codes for CAWSVQVIYGYTF. The V call is TRBV30, the J call TRBJ1-2, with D perhaps matching TRBD1 (5 bases). Germline V gives CDR1 GTSNPN, CDR2 SVGIG (reference sequence). V lost 0 bases and J lost 5, with 10 bases in between. This CDR3 is built from 13 residues.

A few counts support this clone. The chain is built from TRBV2 and TRBJ1-2; perhaps TRBD1 as D (6 bases). Germline loops: CDR1 SNHLY, CDR2 FYNNEI. V lost 5 bases, J lost 4 bases, and 14 bases lay in between. This CDR3 region has 14 residues. CDR3 loop: CASSLSTGAYGYTF. The CDR3 DNA is TGTGCCAGCAGTTTATCGACAGGTGCCTATGGCTACACCTTC.